The 31 T cell receptor beta chains in this list originate from one sample, sequenced in a study of blood T cell repertoires in COVID-19. Libraries were prepared by immunoSEQ multiplex PCR; TCRdb keeps only in-frame clonotypes and omits some of them. The sample includes more than 13,000 clones, 84% seen only once; the top ten take roughly 32%. Material: peripheral blood. The receptors were gathered from a man aged 45 to 65 with active COVID-19.

The chain uses TRBV6-1 and TRBJ2-3; TRBD2 matches at 9 bases. The V gene's germline CDR1 is MNHNS and CDR2 SASEGT. V shed 3 bases, J shed 2 bases, and the junction held 6 bases outside the gene matches. CDR3 length: 16 amino acids. The CDR3 sequence is CASSEKIAGVTDTQYF. The CDR3 DNA reads as TGTGCCAGCAGTGAGAAAATAGCGGGGGTCACAGATACGCAGTATTTT.

The genes are TRBV14 and TRBJ2-7; the match to TRBD1 covers 7 bases. V trimming: 1 base; J trimming: 3 bases; junction bases outside the gene matches: 0. From germline, CDR1 is SGHDN and CDR2 FVKESK. The CDR3 sequence is 13 residues long. DNA of the CDR3: TGTGCCAGCAGCCAAGGACAGGGCTACGAGCAGTACTTC. Translation gives CASSQGQGYEQYF.

This clone was counted once. The V and J genes are TRBV7-3 and TRBJ1-4; D not certain. Trimming left V 2 bases short and J 4 bases short, with 11 bases between. Germline V gene sequence: CDR1 SGHTA, CDR2 FQGTGA. This CDR3 region has 15 residues. The CDR3 DNA reads as TGTGCCAGCAGCTTATGGGAGAAGTATAATGAAAAACTGTTTTTT. Residues: CASSLWEKYNEKLFF.

The CDR3 is CASSSVGRVTDTQYF. The CDR3 DNA reads as TGTGCCAGCAGTTCGGTCGGGCGGGTCACAGATACGCAGTATTTT. V usage is TRBV27 and J usage is TRBJ2-3, with D maybe TRBD2 (5 bases). V dropped 4 bases and J dropped 2 bases, with 13 bases sitting between them. The CDR3 covers 15 residues. Germline lookup yields CDR1 MNHEY and CDR2 SMNVEV (reference sequence).

The chain couples TRBV3-1 (or the pseudogene TRBV3-2) to TRBJ2-3, with TRBD2 matching over 15 bases. Germline CDR1 and CDR2: LGHDT and YNNKEL (reference sequence). The CDR3 has 15 residues. J gave up 6 bases and V 4 bases, and 2 bases lay outside the gene matches. CDR3 coding DNA: TGTGCCAGCAGCCCCGGACTAGCGGGAGGGGATACGCAGTATTTT. It translates to CASSPGLAGGDTQYF.

The chain is built from TRBV19 and TRBJ2-1; 9 nucleotides match TRBD1. The length of the CDR3 is 15 residues. Trimming cost V 7 bases and J 2 bases; bases outside gene matches: 6. The germline V gene encodes CDR1 LNHDA and CDR2 SQIVND (reference sequence). Written as DNA, the CDR3 is TGTGCCAGTAACAGGGGGCTAAATACCTACAATGAGCAGTTCTTC. Protein sequence: CASNRGLNTYNEQFF. Variable domain in full (rest from reference TRBV19 and TRBJ2-1): DGGITQSPKYLFRKEGQNVTLSCEQNLNHDAMYWYRQDPGQGLRLIYYSQIVNDFQKGDIAEGYSVSREKKESFPLTVTSAQKNPTAFYLCASNRGLNTYNEQFFGPGTRLTVL.

This chain connects TRBV9 to TRBJ1-4; 10 bases line up with TRBD1. V was clipped by 4 bases and J by 8 bases; unmatched bases: 8. CDR3 length equals 15 residues. Germline CDR1 reads SGDLS; CDR2 reads YYNGEE. CDR3 sequence: CASSRTGTGVEKLFF. CDR3 nucleotides: TGTGCCAGCAGCCGGACCGGGACAGGGGTAGAAAAACTGTTTTTT.

The J gene is TRBJ1-6, the V gene TRBV28; D possibly corresponds to TRBD1 (5 bases). This CDR3 is built from 19 residues. Germline CDR1 and CDR2: MDHEN and SYDVKM. V was pared by 5 bases and J by 0 bases, with 20 bases between. The CDR3 DNA sequence: TGTGCCAGCAGTCCCCCCGGGGGGTACGAGAGCTCCTATAATTCACCCCTCCACTTT. Amino acid sequence: CASSPPGGYESSYNSPLHF. Supplemented by reference TRBV28 and TRBJ1-6, the full variable domain reads DVKVTQSSRYLVKRTGEKVFLECVQDMDHENMFWYRQDPGLGLRLIYFSYDVKMKEKGDIPEGYSVSREKKERFSLILESASTNQTSMYLCASSPPGGYESSYNSPLHFGNGTRLTVT.

The rearrangement links TRBV6-5 to TRBJ2-7, with a tentative D call TRBD2 (6 bases). The CDR3 loop spans 14 amino acids. Trimming removed 2 bases from V and 2 bases from J, with 10 bases in between. The V gene's germline CDR1 is MNHEY and CDR2 SVGAGI. DNA of the CDR3: TGTGCCAGCAGTTACGGGACTGATACCTACGAGCAGTACTTC. It translates to CASSYGTDTYEQYF.

V usage is TRBV29-1 and J usage is TRBJ1-2; a possible D gene is TRBD1 (6 bases). The length of the CDR3 is 11 residues. Germline CDR1 reads SQVTM; CDR2 reads ANQGSEA. V dropped 0 bases and J dropped 7 bases, with 6 bases sitting between them. The CDR3 DNA reads TGCAGCGTTGAAGAAGGGGGTGGCTACACCTTC. This gives the protein CSVEEGGGYTF.

The chain carries TRBV7-9 and TRBJ2-3; 8 bases map to TRBD2. There are 16 residues in the CDR3. V was pared by 5 bases and J by 2 bases, with 9 bases of the junction left unmatched. Per germline, CDR1 SEHNR and CDR2 FQNEAQ (reference sequence). The CDR3: CASSPRTSSITDTQYF. In DNA, the CDR3 is TGTGCCAGCAGCCCCAGGACTAGCTCTATCACAGATACGCAGTATTTT. The variable domain in full, with the rest retrieved from reference TRBV7-9 and TRBJ2-3, is DTGVSQNPRHKITKRGQNVTFRCDPISEHNRLYWYRQTLGQGPEFLTYFQNEAQLEKSRLLSDRFSAERPKGSFSTLEIQRTEQGDSAMYLCASSPRTSSITDTQYFGPGTRLTVL.

The rearrangement uses TRBV5-5 and TRBJ1-1, with 9 bases lining up with TRBD1. The CDR3 is made up of 15 amino acids. Germline values: CDR1 SGHKS, CDR2 YYEKEE (reference sequence). Trimming at V came to 4 bases and at J to 4 bases, leaving 8 bases not matched to a gene. The CDR3 sequence is CASSLQGAAATEAFF. CDR3 in DNA: TGTGCCAGCAGCCTACAGGGGGCGGCGGCCACTGAAGCTTTCTTT. The whole variable domain, remainder taken from reference TRBV5-5 and TRBJ1-1, is DAGVTQSPTHLIKTRGQQVTLRCSPISGHKSVSWYQQVLGQGPQFIFQYYEKEERGRGNFPDRFSARQFPNYSSELNVNALLLGDSALYLCASSLQGAAATEAFFGQGTRLTVV.

Details on this clone: At one of its ends the junction is not consistent with the germline gene, which may arise from a read error. The chain uses TRBV9 and TRBJ2-2; the D call may be TRBD1 or TRBD2 (7 bases each). The CDR3 sequence is 16 residues long. Per germline, CDR1 SGDLS and CDR2 YYNGEE. CDR3 coding DNA: TGTGCCAGCGGCGTAGGGGGCGGGAGTCACACCGGGGAGCTGTTTTTT. This sequence encodes CASGVGGGSHTGELFF.

The V call is TRBV5-4, the J call TRBJ2-7, with 9 positions matching TRBD2. CDR3 size: 17 residues. The V gene's germline CDR1 is SGHNT and CDR2 YYREEE (reference sequence). Unmatched junction bases numbered 12, after V lost 0 bases and J lost 5 bases. This CDR3 is CASSLDFLAGSLHEQYF. The CDR3 bases are TGTGCCAGCAGCTTGGATTTTCTAGCGGGATCCCTCCACGAGCAGTACTTC. Supplemented by reference TRBV5-4 and TRBJ2-7, the full variable domain reads ETGVTQSPTHLIKTRGQQVTLRCSSQSGHNTVSWYQQALGQGPQFIFQYYREEENGRGNFPPRFSGLQFPNYSSELNVNALELDDSALYLCASSLDFLAGSLHEQYFGPGTRLTVT.

The V call is TRBV27, the J call TRBJ2-1, with D perhaps matching TRBD2 (6 bases). V was shortened by 8 bases and J by 3 bases, with 17 bases between the two germline ends. The CDR3 extends over 15 amino acids. Germline assignment: CDR1 MNHEY and CDR2 SMNVEV (reference sequence). DNA of the CDR3: TGTGCCAGCGACTCGAATAGCGGAGGCTACAATGAGCAGTTCTTC. As protein: CASDSNSGGYNEQFF.

The rearrangement joins TRBV27 to TRBJ1-5, with D uncertain. The CDR3 runs to 13 residues. Between the trimmed V and J ends, which lost 3 bases and 4 bases, there was a span of 7 bases. Germline V CDR1 and CDR2: MNHEY, SMNVEV (reference sequence). The CDR3 bases are TGTGCCAGCAGTTTGGGGAGGAATCAGCCCCAGCATTTT. Its protein product is CASSLGRNQPQHF.

The table lists this clone with a few counts. The rearrangement links TRBV6-2 or TRBV6-3 to TRBJ1-5, with TRBD1 identical over 8 bases. Germline V CDR1 and CDR2: MNHEY, SVGEGT. The CDR3 length is 13 residues. J gave up 7 bases and V 2 bases, and 1 base lay outside the gene matches. The DNA of the CDR3 is TGTGCCAGCAGTTACGACAGGGGCCAGCCCCAGCATTTT. Translation gives CASSYDRGQPQHF.

The chain employs TRBV4-2 and TRBJ2-2; 8 nucleotides agree with TRBD1. In germline, CDR1 is LGHNA, CDR2 YNFKEQ. With 0 bases clipped from V and 6 bases from J, the junction kept 9 bases outside the gene matches. The CDR3 has 17 residues. The CDR3 loop reads CASSQDDDRGWSGELFF. The DNA for the CDR3 is TGTGCCAGCAGCCAAGATGATGACAGGGGTTGGTCCGGGGAGCTGTTTTTT.

CDR3 sequence: CASSFNRGLEQYF. CDR3 nucleotides: TGTGCCAGCAGTTTTAACAGGGGGCTTGAGCAGTACTTC. V gene TRBV27 combines with J gene TRBJ2-7, with TRBD1 identical over 9 bases. CDR3 length equals 13 residues. Trimming removed 3 bases from V and 7 bases from J; junction bases left unmatched: 4. CDR1 and CDR2 from the germline V gene are MNHEY and SMNVEV (reference sequence).

The chain carries TRBV9 and TRBJ2-7, with D perhaps matching TRBD2 (6 bases). V dropped 0 bases and J dropped 7 bases, with 11 bases sitting between them. Germline-derived CDR1 and CDR2 are SGDLS and YYNGEE. The length of the CDR3 is 13 residues. The DNA for the CDR3 is TGTGCCAGCAGCGTAGGACTAGTCGGAGAGCAGTACTTC. Translation gives CASSVGLVGEQYF.

DNA of the CDR3: TGTGCCAGTAGTATCGCTAGCGGGGAGTCCTACGAGCAGTACTTC. Protein: CASSIASGESYEQYF. This chain links TRBV19 with TRBJ2-7, with 9 bases matching TRBD2. After removal of 3 bases from V and 1 base from J, the junction contained 4 bases not matched to a gene. The germline CDR1 and CDR2 sequences are LNHDA and SQIVND (reference sequence). The CDR3 is 15 residues long.

J is TRBJ2-3 and V is TRBV2; 7 bases are a match to TRBD2. From germline, CDR1 is SNHLY and CDR2 FYNNEI. This CDR3 region has 15 residues. The V gene end was trimmed by 3 bases and the J gene end by 4 bases; junction bases not matched to a gene: 7. The CDR3 sequence: CASSEVTSSPDTQYF. CDR3 nucleotides: TGTGCCAGCAGTGAGGTGACTAGCAGCCCAGATACGCAGTATTTT.

For the CDR3, the DNA is TGTGCCAGCAGTGAACAGCCCCCCGGCAGCTTGCGACTAGCCAAAAACATTCAGTACTTC. It is translated as CASSEQPPGSLRLAKNIQYF. The chain has TRBV6-1 and TRBJ2-4, with unresolved D. The CDR3 runs to 20 residues. Trimming took 2 bases from V and 0 from J, leaving 23 bases between them. Germline V gives CDR1 MNHNS, CDR2 SASEGT.

J is TRBJ2-1 and V is TRBV3-1 (or the pseudogene TRBV3-2); D not resolved. V was pared by 4 bases and J by 8 bases, with 12 bases between. This CDR3 is built from 13 residues. CDR1 and CDR2 (germline): LGHDT, YNNKEL (reference sequence). CDR3 sequence (DNA): TGTGCCAGCAGCCCGCCTTGGGCCGATGAGCAGTTCTTC. This translates into CASSPPWADEQFF.

The chain carries TRBV4-2 and TRBJ2-2; TRBD1 might be the D (6 bases). Per the germline V gene, CDR1 is LGHNA and CDR2 is YNFKEQ. The CDR3 contains 15 residues. Trimming stripped 2 bases from V and 1 base from J, with 8 bases between. The CDR3 protein is CASSQKTGNTGELFF. For the CDR3, the DNA is TGTGCCAGCAGCCAAAAGACAGGGAACACCGGGGAGCTGTTTTTT.

The chain carries TRBV27 and TRBJ2-6; D ambiguous. V gave up 3 bases and J gave up 3 bases, with 12 bases separating them. CDR3 size: 16 residues. Germline CDR1 reads MNHEY; CDR2 reads SMNVEV (reference sequence). The CDR3, as DNA: TGTGCCAGCAGTTTCCTAGGAGCAAGTGGGGCCAACGTCCTGACTTTC. Translated: CASSFLGASGANVLTF.

The gene calls are TRBV30 and TRBJ2-7; 10 bases match TRBD2. V lost 1 base to trimming and J lost 0 bases; unmatched junction nucleotides: 12. Germline lookup yields CDR1 GTSNPN and CDR2 SVGIG (reference sequence). This CDR3 is 18 amino acids long. The CDR3 DNA is TGTGCCTGGAGTGGTTGGACTAGCGGACTGTACTCCTCCTACGAGCAGTACTTC. This translates into CAWSGWTSGLYSSYEQYF.

The CDR3 spells CASSSRLAGAGDTQYF. In DNA form, the CDR3 reads TGTGCCAGCAGCTCTCGACTAGCGGGCGCTGGGGATACGCAGTATTTT. The V gene is TRBV7-9, the J gene TRBJ2-3; 10 bases line up with TRBD2. The germline V gene encodes CDR1 SEHNR and CDR2 FQNEAQ (reference sequence). The CDR3 is made up of 16 amino acids. The trim removed 4 bases at V and 6 bases at J, leaving 10 bases unmatched.

This sequence joins TRBV6-1 and TRBJ2-7; TRBD1 aligns across 10 bases. Germline CDR1 reads MNHNS; CDR2 reads SASEGT. This CDR3 is 16 amino acids long. V lost 4 bases, J lost 3 bases, and 9 bases stayed unmatched. The CDR3 reads CASSGVRRDRGYEQYF. The CDR3 nucleotides read TGTGCCAGCAGTGGGGTCCGGCGGGACAGGGGCTACGAGCAGTACTTC.

J is TRBJ2-7 and V is TRBV27; maybe TRBD2 (5 bases). Germline V gene sequence: CDR1 MNHEY, CDR2 SMNVEV (reference sequence). CDR3 length equals 13 residues. The V gene lost 4 bases and the J gene lost 3 bases, with 10 bases spanning the gap. CDR3 nucleotides: TGTGCCAGCAGTTCCCGGGATCTCTACGAGCAGTACTTC. This translates into CASSSRDLYEQYF.

This clone was detected once. The DNA of the CDR3 is TGTGCCATCAGTGAGTCTACTTACCCGGGACTAGCGCCAGATACGCAGTATTTT. Amino acid sequence: CAISESTYPGLAPDTQYF. This sequence joins TRBV10-3 and TRBJ2-3; 10 nucleotides align to TRBD2. In germline, CDR1 is ENHRY, CDR2 SYGVKD. The CDR3 sequence is 18 residues long. V gave up 0 bases and J gave up 4 bases; unmatched junction bases: 10.